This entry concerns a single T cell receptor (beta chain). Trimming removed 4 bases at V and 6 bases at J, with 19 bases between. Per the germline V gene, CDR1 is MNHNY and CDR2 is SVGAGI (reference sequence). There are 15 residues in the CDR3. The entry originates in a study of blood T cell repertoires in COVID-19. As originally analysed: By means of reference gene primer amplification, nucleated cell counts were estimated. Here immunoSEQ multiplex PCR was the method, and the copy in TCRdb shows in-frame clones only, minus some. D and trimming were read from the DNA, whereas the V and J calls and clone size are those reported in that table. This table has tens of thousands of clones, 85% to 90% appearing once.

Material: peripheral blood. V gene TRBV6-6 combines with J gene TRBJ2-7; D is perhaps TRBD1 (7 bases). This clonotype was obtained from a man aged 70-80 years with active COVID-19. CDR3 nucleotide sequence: TGTGCCAGCAGTTTAATTCAGGGGGGAGCATCCGAGCAGTACTTC. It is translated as CASSLIQGGASEQYF.